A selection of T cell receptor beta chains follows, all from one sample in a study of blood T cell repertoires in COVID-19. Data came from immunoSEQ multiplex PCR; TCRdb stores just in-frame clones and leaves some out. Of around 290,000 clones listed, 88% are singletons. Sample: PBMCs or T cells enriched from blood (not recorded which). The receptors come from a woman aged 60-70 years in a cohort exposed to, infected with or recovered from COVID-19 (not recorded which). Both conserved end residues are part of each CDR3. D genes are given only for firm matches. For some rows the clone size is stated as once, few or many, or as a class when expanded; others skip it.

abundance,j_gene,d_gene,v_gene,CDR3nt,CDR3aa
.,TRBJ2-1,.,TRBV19,TGTGCCAGTAGTATCATTAGTAGCTCCTACAATGAGCAGTTCTTC,CASSIISSSYNEQFF
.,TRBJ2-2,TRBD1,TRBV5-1,TGCGCCAGCAGCCTCGACAGGGGGGACACCGGGGAGCTGTTTTTT,CASSLDRGDTGELFF
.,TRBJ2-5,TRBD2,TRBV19,TGTGCCAGTAGTGATCCGGGACTAGCGGGAGGGTTGGCCCAGTACTTC,CASSDPGLAGGLAQYF
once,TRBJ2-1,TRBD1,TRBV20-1,TGCAGTGCTAGTTTGGACAGGGGGCTAAGCTACAATGAGCAGTTCTTC,CSASLDRGLSYNEQFF
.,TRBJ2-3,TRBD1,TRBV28,TGTGCCAGCAGTCGACAGGGGGCGACAGATACGCAGTATTTT,CASSRQGATDTQYF
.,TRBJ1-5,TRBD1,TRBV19,TGTGCCAGTAGTATAGATCAGGGGGGTCGAGGCAATCAGCCCCAGCATTTT,CASSIDQGGRGNQPQHF
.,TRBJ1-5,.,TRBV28,TGTGCCAGCAGTTCCCTTGGCAATCAGCCCCAGCATTTT,CASSSLGNQPQHF
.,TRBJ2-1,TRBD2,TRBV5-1,TGCGCCAGCAGCTTGTCTAGCGGGGTGGACAATGAGCAGTTCTTC,CASSLSSGVDNEQFF
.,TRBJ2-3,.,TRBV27,TGTGCCAGCAGTTACAGGAGCAGTGGTACGCAGTATTTT,CASSYRSSGTQYF
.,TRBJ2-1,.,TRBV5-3,TGTGCCAGAGGGGACTGGAGCTCCTACAATGAGCAGTTCTTC,CARGDWSSYNEQFF
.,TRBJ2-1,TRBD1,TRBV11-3,TGTGCCAGCAGCTTAGGTACCGGGACAGGGAACAATGAGCAGTTCTTC,CASSLGTGTGNNEQFF
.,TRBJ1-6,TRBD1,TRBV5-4,TGTGCCAGCAGCTCGGGCCGGGACAGCTATAATTCACCCCTCCACTTT,CASSSGRDSYNSPLHF
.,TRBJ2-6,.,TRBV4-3,TGCGCCAGCAGCCAAGAATTCACTCCCTCTGGGGCCAACGTCCTGACTTTC,CASSQEFTPSGANVLTF
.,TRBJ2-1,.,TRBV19,TGTGCCAGTAGTACACAGACAGAAGACAATGAGCAGTTCTTC,CASSTQTEDNEQFF
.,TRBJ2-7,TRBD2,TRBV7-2,TGTGCCAGCGGGAGGGCCGGGGCGGCTCTCGAGCAGTACTTC,CASGRAGAALEQYF
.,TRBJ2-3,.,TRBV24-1,TGTGCCACCAGTGATACGGGAGGCACAGATACGCAGTATTTT,CATSDTGGTDTQYF
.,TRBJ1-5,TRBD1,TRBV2,TGTGCCAGCAGGAGGACAGGGGGAGATCAGCCCCAGCATTTT,CASRRTGGDQPQHF
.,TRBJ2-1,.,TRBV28,TGTGCCAGCAGTTTATTAGGGAGAAATTGGGAGCAGTTCTTC,CASSLLGRNWEQFF
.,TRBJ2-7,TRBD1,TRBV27,TGTGCCAGCAGTCTCAGATCCGGGACAGGTTCCTACGAGCAGTACTTC,CASSLRSGTGSYEQYF
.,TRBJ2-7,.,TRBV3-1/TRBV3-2,TGTGCCAGCACCAACTCCTACTACGAGCAGTACTTC,CASTNSYYEQYF
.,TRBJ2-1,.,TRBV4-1,TGCGCCAGCAGCCAAGAGGGCGGGAAGAGTAACAATGAGCAGTTCTTC,CASSQEGGKSNNEQFF
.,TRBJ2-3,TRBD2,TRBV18,TGTGCCAGCTCATCCCGGGGGGGCACAGATACGCAGTATTTT,CASSSRGGTDTQYF
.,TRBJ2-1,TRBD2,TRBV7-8,TGTGCCAGCAGCTTAGTTGGGGTTAAAAGGACTAGCGGAGGGTCCTACAATGAGCAGTTCTTC,CASSLVGVKRTSGGSYNEQFF
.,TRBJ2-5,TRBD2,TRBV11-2,TGTGCCAGCAGCTTAGAGCCGGGGGGGTTAAGGCGAGAGACCCAGTACTTC,CASSLEPGGLRRETQYF
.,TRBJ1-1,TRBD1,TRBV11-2,TGTGCCAGCAGCCGGCGGGACAGGGGGACTTTGAACACTGAAGCTTTCTTT,CASSRRDRGTLNTEAFF
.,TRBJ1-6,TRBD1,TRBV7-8,TGTGCCAGCAGCCCACGGACAGGAGCCAATAATTCACCCCTCCACTTT,CASSPRTGANNSPLHF
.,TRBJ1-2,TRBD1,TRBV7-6,TGTGCCAGCAGCTTAGTACCCCGACAGGGGAGGGACAACTATGGCTACACCTTC,CASSLVPRQGRDNYGYTF
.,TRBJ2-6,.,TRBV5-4,TGTGCCAGCAGCCACGGGACTCCGTTCACCTCTGGGGCCAACGTCCTGACTTTC,CASSHGTPFTSGANVLTF
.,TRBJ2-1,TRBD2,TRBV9,TGTGCCAGCAGCGAATCCCCACTAGCGGGAGGGGACAATGAGCAGTTCTTC,CASSESPLAGGDNEQFF